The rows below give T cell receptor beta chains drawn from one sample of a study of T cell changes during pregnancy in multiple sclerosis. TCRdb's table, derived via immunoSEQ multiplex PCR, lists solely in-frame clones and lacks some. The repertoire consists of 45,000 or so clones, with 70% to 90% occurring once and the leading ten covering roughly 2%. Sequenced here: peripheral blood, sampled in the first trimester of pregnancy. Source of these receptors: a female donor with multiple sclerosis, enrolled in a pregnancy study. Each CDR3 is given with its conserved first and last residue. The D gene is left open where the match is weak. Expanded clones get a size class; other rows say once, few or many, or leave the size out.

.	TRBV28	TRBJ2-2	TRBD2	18	CASSLRLDSGGATGELFF	TGTGCCAGCAGTTTAAGACTTGACAGCGGGGGGGCCACCGGGGAGCTGTTTTTT
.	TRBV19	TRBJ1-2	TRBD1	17	CASSIEGTGGPYYGYTF	TGTGCCAGTAGTATAGAGGGGACAGGGGGCCCCTACTATGGCTACACCTTC
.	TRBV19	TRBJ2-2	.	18	CASSIWVWGRLNTGELFF	TGTGCCAGTAGTATATGGGTTTGGGGGCGTTTGAACACCGGGGAGCTGTTTTTT
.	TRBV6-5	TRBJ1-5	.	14	CASSSTGSNQPQHF	TGTGCCAGCAGTTCAACAGGTAGCAATCAGCCCCAGCATTTT
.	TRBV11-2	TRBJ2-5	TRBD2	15	CASSNSGGSQETQYF	TGTGCCAGCTCTAATAGCGGGGGCTCCCAAGAGACCCAGTACTTC
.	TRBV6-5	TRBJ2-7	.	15	CASSYPRGGKNEQYF	TGTGCCAGCAGTTACCCAAGGGGGGGGAAGAACGAGCAGTACTTC
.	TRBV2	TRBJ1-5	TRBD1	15	CASSNDRGRDQPQHF	TGTGCCAGCAGTAACGACAGGGGGCGGGATCAGCCCCAGCATTTT
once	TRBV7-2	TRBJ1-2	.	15	CASSLGPGTNYGYTF	TGTGCCAGCAGCTTAGGTCCAGGGACAAACTATGGCTACACCTTC
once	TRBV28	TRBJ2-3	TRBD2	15	CASSIAGGQVDTQYF	TGTGCCAGCAGCATAGCGGGGGGGCAGGTAGATACGCAGTATTTT
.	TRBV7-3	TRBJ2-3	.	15	CASSLMASPADTQYF	TGTGCCAGCAGCTTAATGGCCTCCCCCGCAGATACGCAGTATTTT
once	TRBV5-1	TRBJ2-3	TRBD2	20	CASSSRPIFASGGNTDTQYF	TGCGCCAGCAGCTCTAGGCCCATCTTCGCTAGCGGGGGGAACACAGATACGCAGTATTTT
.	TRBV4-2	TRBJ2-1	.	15	CASSQEGRQYNEQFF	TGTGCCAGCAGCCAAGAGGGGAGACAATACAATGAGCAGTTCTTC
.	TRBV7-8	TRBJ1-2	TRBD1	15	CASSYPGQGAYGYTF	TGTGCCAGCAGCTACCCGGGGCAGGGGGCCTATGGCTACACCTTC
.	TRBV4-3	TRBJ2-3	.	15	CASSQEQGPTDTQYF	TGCGCCAGCAGCCAAGAGCAGGGCCCCACAGATACGCAGTATTTT
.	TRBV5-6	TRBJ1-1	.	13	CASSVLTGTEAFF	TGTGCCAGCAGTGTACTGACGGGTACTGAAGCTTTCTTT
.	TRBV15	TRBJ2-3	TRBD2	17	CATSRDWTSGLTDTQYF	TGTGCCACCAGCAGAGATTGGACTAGCGGGCTCACAGATACGCAGTATTTT
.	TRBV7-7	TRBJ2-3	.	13	CASSLDVTDTQYF	TGTGCTAGCAGCTTAGATGTAACAGATACGCAGTATTTT
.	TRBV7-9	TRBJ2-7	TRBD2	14	CASSQTGGGPGSYF	TGTGCCAGCAGCCAGACGGGAGGAGGCCCGGGGTCGTACTTC
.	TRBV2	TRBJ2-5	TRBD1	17	CATLGRVRTGKQETQYF	TGTGCCACCCTCGGACGGGTCCGGACAGGGAAGCAAGAGACCCAGTACTTC
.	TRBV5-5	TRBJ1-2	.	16	CASSQGQYTTNYGYTF	TGTGCCAGCAGCCAAGGACAGTACACAACTAACTATGGCTACACCTTC
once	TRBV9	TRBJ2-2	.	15	CASSVGRVTTGELFF	TGTGCCAGCAGCGTAGGGAGGGTTACGACCGGGGAGCTGTTTTTT
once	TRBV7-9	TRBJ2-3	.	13	CASTWGQRVTQYF	TGTGCCAGCACATGGGGGCAACGCGTTACGCAGTATTTT
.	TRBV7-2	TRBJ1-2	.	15	CASSLMISLGGGYTF	TGTGCCAGCAGCTTAATGATCTCACTGGGAGGTGGCTACACCTTC
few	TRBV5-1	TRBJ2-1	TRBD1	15	CASRRDRGIGDEQFF	TGCGCCAGCAGAAGGGACAGGGGGATTGGCGATGAGCAGTTCTTC
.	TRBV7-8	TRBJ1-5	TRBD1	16	CASSTMTGVLNQPQHF	TGTGCCAGCAGCACAATGACAGGGGTCCTAAATCAGCCCCAGCATTTT
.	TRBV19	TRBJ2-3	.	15	CASSPLDSHTDTQYF	TGTGCCAGTAGTCCGCTGGACAGCCACACAGATACGCAGTATTTT
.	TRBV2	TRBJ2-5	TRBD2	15	CASSDGLAGGETQYF	TGTGCCAGCAGTGACGGACTAGCGGGGGGGGAGACCCAGTACTTC
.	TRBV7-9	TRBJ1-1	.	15	CASSLVDNLVTEAFF	TGTGCCAGCAGCTTGGTTGACAATCTCGTCACTGAAGCTTTCTTT
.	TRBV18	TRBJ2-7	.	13	CASSGGNRYEQYF	TGTGCCAGCTCAGGGGGGAATAGGTACGAGCAGTACTTC
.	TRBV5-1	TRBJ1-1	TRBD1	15	CASSLQGARTTEAFF	TGCGCCAGCAGCCTACAGGGGGCGCGGACCACTGAAGCTTTCTTT
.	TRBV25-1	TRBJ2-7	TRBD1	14	CASSGDSWSYEQYF	TGTGCCAGCAGTGGGGACAGTTGGTCCTACGAGCAGTACTTC
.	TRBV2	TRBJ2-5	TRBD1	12	CASTGTGETQYF	TGTGCCAGCACTGGGACAGGGGAGACCCAGTACTTC
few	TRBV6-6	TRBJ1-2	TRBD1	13	CASSLIRQGGYTF	TGTGCCAGCAGTTTAATCAGACAGGGGGGCTACACCTTC
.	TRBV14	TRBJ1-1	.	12	CASSQQGHEAFF	TGTGCCAGCAGCCAACAGGGCCATGAAGCTTTCTTT
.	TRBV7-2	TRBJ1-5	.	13	CASSRDSGQPQHF	TGTGCCAGCAGCCGCGACAGTGGACAGCCCCAGCATTTT
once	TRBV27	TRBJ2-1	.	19	CASSWWTGGPGTSGNEQFF	TGTGCCAGCAGTTGGTGGACAGGGGGGCCCGGGACTAGCGGTAATGAGCAGTTCTTC
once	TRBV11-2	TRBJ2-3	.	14	CASSLTPSTDTQYF	TGTGCCAGCAGCTTAACACCTAGCACAGATACGCAGTATTTT
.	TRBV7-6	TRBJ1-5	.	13	CASSLAGDQPQHF	TGTGCCAGCAGCTTAGCCGGGGATCAGCCCCAGCATTTT
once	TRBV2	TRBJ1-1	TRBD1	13	CASRQGSNTEAFF	TGTGCCAGCAGACAGGGGAGTAACACTGAAGCTTTCTTT
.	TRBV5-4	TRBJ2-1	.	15	CASSLSRSLLHEQFF	TGTGCCAGCAGCTTGTCCCGGTCCCTTTTGCATGAGCAGTTCTTC
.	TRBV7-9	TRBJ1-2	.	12	CASSTGVYGYTF	TGTGCCAGCAGCACGGGGGTTTATGGCTACACCTTC
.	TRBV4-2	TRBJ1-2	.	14	CASSQTLTVYGYTF	TGTGCCAGCAGCCAGACATTGACAGTCTATGGCTACACCTTC
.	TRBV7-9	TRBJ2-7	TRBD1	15	CASSSTGPEIYEQYF	TGTGCCAGCAGCTCGACAGGGCCGGAAATCTACGAGCAGTACTTC
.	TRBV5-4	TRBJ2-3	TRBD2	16	CASSPLAGGYTDTQYF	TGTGCCAGCAGCCCTCTAGCGGGGGGCTACACAGATACGCAGTATTTT
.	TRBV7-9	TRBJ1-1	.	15	CASSLPSGGRTEAFF	TGTGCCAGCAGCTTACCCTCGGGGGGCAGGACTGAAGCTTTCTTT
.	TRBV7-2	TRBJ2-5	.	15	CASSFQGGPGETQYF	TGTGCCAGCAGCTTCCAGGGGGGCCCGGGAGAGACCCAGTACTTC
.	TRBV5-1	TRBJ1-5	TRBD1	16	CASSLSGTGFYQPQHF	TGCGCCAGCAGCTTGAGCGGGACAGGGTTTTATCAGCCCCAGCATTTT
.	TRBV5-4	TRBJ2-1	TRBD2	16	CASSLGGAGSYNEQFF	TGTGCCAGCAGCTTGGGGGGAGCGGGATCCTACAATGAGCAGTTCTTC
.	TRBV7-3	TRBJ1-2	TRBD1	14	CASSPGQGLDGYTF	TGTGCCAGCAGCCCCGGACAGGGTCTTGATGGCTACACCTTC
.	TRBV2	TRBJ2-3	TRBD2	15	CASGPWGLPTDTQYF	TGTGCCAGCGGTCCATGGGGACTACCAACAGATACGCAGTATTTT
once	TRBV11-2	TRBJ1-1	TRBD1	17	CASRAWDRGVGNTEAFF	TGTGCCAGCAGGGCCTGGGACAGGGGAGTTGGGAACACTGAAGCTTTCTTT
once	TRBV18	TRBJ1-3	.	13	CASSGSSGNTIYF	TGTGCCAGCTCAGGGAGCTCTGGAAACACCATATATTTT
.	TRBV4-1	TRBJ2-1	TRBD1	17	CASSPLTGTGIYNEQFF	TGCGCCAGCAGCCCCTTAACCGGGACAGGCATATACAATGAGCAGTTCTTC
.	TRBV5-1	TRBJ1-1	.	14	CASLSTPQDPEAFF	TGCGCCAGCCTTTCAACACCTCAGGATCCTGAAGCTTTCTTT
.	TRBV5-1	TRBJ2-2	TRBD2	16	CASSPGVGGSTGELFF	TGCGCCAGCAGCCCAGGTGTCGGGGGGAGCACCGGGGAGCTGTTTTTT
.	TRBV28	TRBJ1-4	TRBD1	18	CASSLIQGQGPANEKLFF	TGTGCCAGCAGTTTAATCCAGGGACAGGGCCCAGCTAATGAAAAACTGTTTTTT
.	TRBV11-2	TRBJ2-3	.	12	CASSYAGDTQYF	TGTGCCAGCAGCTATGCGGGAGATACGCAGTATTTT
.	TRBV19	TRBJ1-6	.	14	CASSTVKGQSPLHF	TGTGCCAGTAGCACCGTCAAGGGGCAATCACCCCTCCACTTT
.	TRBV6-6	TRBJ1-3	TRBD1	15	CASSLKGALGNTIYF	TGTGCCAGCAGTTTAAAGGGGGCGCTCGGAAACACCATATATTTT